These 8 T cell receptor beta chains originate from one sample sequenced in a study of identical twins. In TCRdb, the 5' RACE reads were re-called with MiXCR into one record per CDR3 protein. The sample consists of about 250,000 distinct CDR3 sequences, approximately 8% of them appearing once. The same data also went into a second study, on yellow fever vaccine responses in identical twins.

What was sequenced was CD8+ T cells sorted from blood. The source is a woman aged 18-29 years in good health.

This rearrangement joins TRBV29-1 to TRBJ1-1; 7 positions match TRBD1. The CDR3 has 14 residues. V gave up 3 bases and J gave up 4 bases; unmatched junction bases: 8. The V gene's germline CDR1 is SQVTM and CDR2 ANQGSEA. The CDR3 DNA reads as TGCAGCGTTGACGGGGGGACAGCAAGCACTGAAGCTTTCTTT. This gives the protein CSVDGGTASTEAFF.

V and J are TRBV11-3 and TRBJ2-1; weak D call: TRBD2 (5 bases). V was pared by 4 bases and J by 4 bases, with 17 bases between. The CDR3 is 16 residues long. Germline V CDR1 and CDR2: SGHNT, YENEEA. The DNA of the CDR3 is TGTGCCAGCAGCTCAATAGGTGTTGCGGGTTACAATGAGCAGTTCTTC. This encodes CASSSIGVAGYNEQFF.

This clonotype was counted between two and nine times. The chain recombines TRBV27 with TRBJ2-1; the match to TRBD2 covers 8 bases. Germline assignment: CDR1 MNHEY and CDR2 SMNVEV (reference sequence). The CDR3 loop spans 15 amino acids. V trimming: 5 bases; J trimming: 10 bases; junction bases outside the gene matches: 13. CDR3 protein: CASSPGPIAGIEQFF. As DNA, the CDR3 is TGTGCCAGCAGTCCAGGACCTATAGCGGGGATCGAGCAGTTCTTC.

A word on this clonotype: A read error may explain this, as a much larger clone is one base away. V is TRBV29-1 and J is TRBJ1-1; 7 nucleotides agree with TRBD1. The V gene end was trimmed by 6 bases and the J gene end by 5 bases; junction bases not matched to a gene: 12. The CDR3 spans 14 residues. Germline-derived CDR1 and CDR2 are SQVTM and ANQGSEA. The CDR3 sequence is CSVGVSRGVTEAFF. In DNA, the CDR3 is TGCAGCGTGGGGGTGAGCAGGGGGGTGACTGAAGCTTTCTTT.

This clonotype has ten or more counts. This chain joins TRBV10-2 and TRBJ1-2; D is perhaps TRBD1 (5 bases). V lost 0 bases to trimming and J lost 2 bases, with 10 bases between them. The CDR3 totals 15 residues. Germline CDR1 WSHSY, CDR2 SAAADI. The CDR3 reads CASSESFRGNYGYTF. In DNA form, the CDR3 reads TGCGCCAGCAGTGAGTCTTTCCGGGGGAACTATGGCTACACCTTC.

In its sample, this clonotype was seen a few times. The V call is TRBV7-9, the J call TRBJ2-7; 7 positions match TRBD1. The CDR3 is made up of 15 amino acids. The germline CDR1 and CDR2 sequences are SEHNR and FQNEAQ (reference sequence). V shed 5 bases and J 0 bases; nucleotides not matched to a gene: 7. The CDR3 nucleotides are TGTGCCAGCAGCAACCTCCACAGGGGCTCCTACGAGCAGTACTTC. Protein sequence: CASSNLHRGSYEQYF.

A few counts support this clonotype. The chain has TRBV15 and TRBJ2-1; D may be TRBD2 (6 bases). Germline values: CDR1 LNHNV, CDR2 YYDKDF (reference sequence). Deletions cut 2 bases from V and 5 bases from J, with 10 bases between. This CDR3 contains 14 residues. The DNA for the CDR3 is TGTGCCACCAGCAGAAGGCGGGAAGACAATGAGCAGTTCTTC. Amino acid sequence: CATSRRREDNEQFF.

The DNA of the CDR3 is TGTGCCAGCAGCCATAGTTTAGCGGAAGGGTTCTACGAGCAGTACTTC. This translates into CASSHSLAEGFYEQYF. V gene TRBV14 combines with J gene TRBJ2-7, with D possibly being TRBD2 (6 bases). In germline, CDR1 is SGHDN, CDR2 FVKESK. CDR3 size: 16 residues. V dropped 3 bases and J dropped 3 bases, with 18 bases sitting between them.